The present T cell receptor (beta chain) was sequenced within a study of T cells of healthy individuals. CDR1 and CDR2 (germline): MNHEY, SVGAGI. The V gene end was trimmed by 5 bases and the J gene end by 7 bases; junction bases not matched to a gene: 18. The CDR3 is made up of 18 amino acids. TCRdb re-called the 5' RACE reads through MiXCR, storing one row per CDR3 protein. The sample consists of about 96,000 distinct CDR3 sequences, approximately 15% of them appearing once. The source is a human donor in good health. The genes are TRBV6-5 and TRBJ1-1, with TRBD1 matching 11 bases. The CDR3 here is CASSKASGTGGYYGEAFF. Written as DNA, the CDR3 is TGTGCCAGCAGTAAGGCGTCCGGGACAGGGGGATATTATGGTGAAGCTTTCTTT.